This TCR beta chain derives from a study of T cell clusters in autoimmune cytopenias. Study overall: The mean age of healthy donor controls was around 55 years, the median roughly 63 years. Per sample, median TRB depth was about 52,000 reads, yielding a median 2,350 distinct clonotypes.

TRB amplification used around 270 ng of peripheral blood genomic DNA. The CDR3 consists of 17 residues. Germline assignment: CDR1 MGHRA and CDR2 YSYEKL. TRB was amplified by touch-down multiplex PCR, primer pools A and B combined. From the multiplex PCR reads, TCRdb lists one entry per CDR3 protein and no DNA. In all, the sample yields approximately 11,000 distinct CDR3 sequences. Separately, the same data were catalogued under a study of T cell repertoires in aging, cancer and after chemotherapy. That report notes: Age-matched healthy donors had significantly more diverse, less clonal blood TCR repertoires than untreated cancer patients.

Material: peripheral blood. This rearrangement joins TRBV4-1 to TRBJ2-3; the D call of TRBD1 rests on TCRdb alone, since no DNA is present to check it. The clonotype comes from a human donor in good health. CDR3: CASSPDSRGRTTDTQYF.